This T cell receptor (beta chain) came from a study of cytomegalovirus exposure and HLA in healthy donors. The PCR was carried out with 60 Vbeta primers and 13 Jbeta primers. TCRdb's copy holds only in-frame clones and misses some; the assay was immunoSEQ multiplex PCR. The sample carries approximately 160,000 clones, less than 90% recorded once. This cohort consisted of healthy bone marrow donors. Study results and limitations: The investigators catalogued about 170 TCR beta chains as cytomegalovirus-associated. When analyzed later, a missense DCLRE1C variant was found to be linked to TCR beta V- and J-gene trimming. Most of the TCR beta V segments (in an earlier analysis) were productive either about 87% or about 30% of the time.

Note on this clone: The antigen is undetermined.

The CDR3 sequence is 16 residues long. The V segment lost 5 bases and the J segment 2 bases; nucleotides outside the gene matches: 7. The germline gives CDR1 KGHSH, CDR2 LQKENI. The J gene is TRBJ2-7, the V gene TRBV18; TRBD2 aligns across 12 bases. Sequenced input: PBMCs. The source of this sequence is a man aged 45-65 years in good health and CMV-seropositive. CDR3 DNA sequence: TGTGCCAGCTCAGGGCCCGGGACTAGCGGGCCCTACGAGCAGTACTTC. Translated: CASSGPGTSGPYEQYF.